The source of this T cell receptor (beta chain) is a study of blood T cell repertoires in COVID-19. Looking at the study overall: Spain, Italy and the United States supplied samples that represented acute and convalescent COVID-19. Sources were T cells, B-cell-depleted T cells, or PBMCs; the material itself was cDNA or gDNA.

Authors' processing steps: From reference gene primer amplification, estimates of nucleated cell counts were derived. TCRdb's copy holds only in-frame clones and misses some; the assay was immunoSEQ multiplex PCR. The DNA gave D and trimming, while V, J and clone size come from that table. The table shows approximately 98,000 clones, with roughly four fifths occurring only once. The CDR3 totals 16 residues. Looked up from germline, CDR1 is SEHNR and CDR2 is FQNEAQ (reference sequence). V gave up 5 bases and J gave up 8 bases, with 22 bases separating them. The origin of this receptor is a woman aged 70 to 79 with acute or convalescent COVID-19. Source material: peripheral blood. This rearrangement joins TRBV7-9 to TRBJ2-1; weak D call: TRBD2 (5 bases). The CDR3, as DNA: TGTGCCAGCAGCCCCGGGGAACCCCTGCTCTTCGATGAGCAGTTCTTC. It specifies CASSPGEPLLFDEQFF.